The entry below gives a single T cell receptor (beta chain) sequence along with its context. This receptor's antigen is unknown. Qualities for individual bases were not recorded, and no much larger clone is one base off. TCRbeta CDR3 regions were amplified from genomic DNA by means of the immunoSEQ Assay, a bias-controlled multiplex PCR. The authors' analysis ran thus. Nucleated cell counts per sample were estimated from amplification of reference gene primers within the assay. To quantify the absolute abundance of each unique TCRbeta CDR3 rearrangement, sequence reads were collapsed and filtered. Productive Simpson clonality was computed per sample as the square root of Simpson's diversity index over productive rearrangements. TCRdb holds this immuneACCESS table with in-frame rearrangements only. Some clones are missing; in checked studies, unresolved V genes explain under half, and the rest has no known cause. V, J and clone size were drawn from that table, and D and trimming were deduced from the DNA. The sample table shows 60,000 to 75,000 clones, and 88% are seen once. The ten largest clonotypes hold 4% to 5.5% of the sample.

The data were obtained in a study of blood T cell repertoires in COVID-19 (dated by TCRdb to 2020 to 2022). Broadly, across the study: Samples from collaborators originated in the United States, Italy and Spain and spanned both the acute and convalescent phases of COVID-19. The material from the prospective study consisted of cDNA or gDNA derived from T cells, B-cell-depleted T cells, or PBMCs. The dataset comprised deeply sampled blood TCRbeta repertoires from subjects exposed to, actively infected with, or recovered from COVID-19. The repertoires were released in a freely available public database meant as a resource for research on the immune response to SARS-CoV-2. Samples were obtained from the ongoing ImmuneRACE study (first 160 participants) and from about 1,300 subjects provided by 6 global collaborators. The sample metadata nearly always contained a de-identified subject ID, COVID-19 status, age in years and sex. Where HLA class I and class II types were available, the types were taken from metadata supplied by the sample provider, not from assay-based typing. What the work shows at the level of the full study, not this receptor alone: How much clinical and demographic metadata was included differed by source and by participant, and the metadata was provided uncurated.

Whole blood was collected in K2EDTA tubes by collaborating institutions according to the institutions' own protocols. For TCRbeta analysis, collaborators shipped samples in one of three forms: frozen whole blood, isolated PBMCs, or DNA extracted from either of those sample types. Looking up the germline V gene (reference sequence) yields CDR1 LNHDA and CDR2 SQIVND. The germline ends are 13 bases apart after V is trimmed by 2 bases and J by 5 bases. The CDR3 sequence holds 15 residues, the cysteine and phenylalanine included. CDR3 DNA only is kept here, 45 bases in frame from base 1. The origin of this receptor is a human donor in a cohort sampled during active COVID-19. The chain couples TRBV19 to TRBJ1-5; the D segment cannot be called with confidence. Sequencing used peripheral blood. The CDR3 here reads CASSIRVQLDQPQHF. The nucleotide sequence reads TGTGCCAGTAGTATACGGGTCCAGTTGGATCAGCCCCAGCATTTT.